These 26 T cell receptor beta chains came from one sample sequenced in a study of T cell responses to AZD1222 COVID-19 vaccine. Clones were sequenced by immunoSEQ multiplex PCR, and TCRdb holds only the in-frame ones, with some missing. The sample carries about 120,000 clones, around 89% recorded once. The material was peripheral blood, obtained on day 0 of MenACWY control vaccination. These receptor sequences come from an adult in good health.

This chain uses TRBV11-3 with TRBJ2-2, with a tentative D call TRBD2 (5 bases). This CDR3 is built from 17 residues. Per germline, CDR1 SGHNT and CDR2 YENEEA. V lost 5 bases to trimming and J lost 0 bases, with 16 bases between them. The CDR3 region has the DNA TGTGCCAGCAGCCCTTCCAGAGGGTACGCGAACACCGGGGAGCTGTTTTTT. Its translation: CASSPSRGYANTGELFF.

The gene calls are TRBV6-2 or TRBV6-3 and TRBJ2-7; 7 bases align to TRBD1. The CDR3 totals 15 residues. V shed 2 bases, J shed 3 bases, and the junction held 7 bases outside the gene matches. Per germline, CDR1 MNHEY and CDR2 SVGEGT. CDR3 protein: CASSYETGAIYEQYF. The CDR3 DNA reads as TGTGCCAGCAGTTACGAAACAGGGGCGATCTACGAGCAGTACTTC.

This clone was observed a few times. The chain uses TRBV5-4 and TRBJ1-2; 9 nucleotides match TRBD1. With V trimmed by 5 bases and J by 4 bases, 12 bases remained unmatched. This CDR3 has 16 amino acids. Germline V gene data show CDR1 as SGHNT and CDR2 as YYREEE (reference sequence). Here the CDR3 DNA reads TGTGCCAGCAGTCCTCGTACAGGGGGCGCGGGCTATGGCTACACCTTC. Its protein is CASSPRTGGAGYGYTF.

The rearrangement joins TRBV5-6 to TRBJ2-2, with 9 positions matching TRBD2. Germline CDR1 is SGHDT and CDR2 is YYEEEE. The CDR3 consists of 16 residues. Trimming removed 4 bases from V and 7 bases from J; junction bases left unmatched: 11. The CDR3 DNA follows: TGTGCCAGCAGCGGCGGGAGGGGGCGCAGTGTCGGGGAGCTGTTTTTT. Its protein product is CASSGGRGRSVGELFF.

The V gene is TRBV13, the J gene TRBJ2-7; 13 bases match TRBD2. Unmatched junction bases numbered 9, after V lost 4 bases and J lost 0 bases. Germline CDR1 PRHDT, CDR2 FYEKMQ (reference sequence). CDR3 size: 18 residues. The CDR3 nucleotides are TGTGCCAGCAGCTCCTCACTAGCGGGAGGGGGATACTCCTACGAGCAGTACTTC. This encodes CASSSSLAGGGYSYEQYF. The full variable domain, with the rest looked up from reference TRBV13 and TRBJ2-7, is AAGVIQSPRHLIKEKRETATLKCYPIPRHDTVYWYQQGPGQDPQFLISFYEKMQSDKGSIPDRFSAQQFSDYHSELNMSSLELGDSALYFCASSSSLAGGGYSYEQYFGPGTRLTVT.

The chain uses TRBV5-6 and TRBJ1-5; no reliable D call. The V gene lost 4 bases and the J gene lost 2 bases, with 13 bases spanning the gap. In germline, CDR1 is SGHDT, CDR2 YYEEEE. The CDR3 loop spans 15 amino acids. The CDR3 here is CASSSRGPGNQPQHF. The CDR3 DNA sequence: TGTGCCAGCAGCAGCCGCGGGCCCGGCAATCAGCCCCAGCATTTT.

The chain has TRBV25-1 and TRBJ2-3, with a weak D call TRBD2 (5 bases). CDR1 and CDR2 (germline): MGHDK, SYGVNS. This CDR3 comprises 14 residues. With 7 bases removed from V and 7 bases from J, the gap between germline ends came to 18 bases. CDR3 sequence: CASKGGLFFNTQYF. The CDR3 nucleotides read TGTGCCAGCAAGGGCGGGCTTTTTTTTAATACGCAGTATTTT. Full variable domain (outside the CDR3, taken from reference TRBV25-1 and TRBJ2-3): EADIYQTPRYLVIGTGKKITLECSQTMGHDKMYWYQQDPGMELHLIHYSYGVNSTEKGDLSSESTVSRIRTEHFPLTLESARPSHTSQYLCASKGGLFFNTQYFGPGTRLTVL.

The V call is TRBV29-1, the J call TRBJ2-2; tentative D call: TRBD1 (6 bases). This CDR3 is built from 15 residues. The V end lost 3 bases, the J end lost 1 base, and 12 bases lay between the germline ends. Germline CDR1 and CDR2: SQVTM and ANQGSEA. The CDR3 sequence is CSVDLGALNTGELFF. CDR3 sequence (DNA): TGCAGCGTTGACCTGGGGGCTCTGAACACCGGGGAGCTGTTTTTT.

The CDR3: CASSFDGNTQYF. CDR3 DNA: TGTGCCAGCAGCTTTGACGGGAATACGCAGTATTTT. The rearrangement links TRBV11-3 to TRBJ2-3; the D gene is possibly TRBD2 (5 bases). In germline, CDR1 is SGHNT, CDR2 YENEEA. The CDR3 is 12 amino acids. V was clipped by 3 bases and J by 7 bases, with 8 bases between them.

The chain uses TRBV6-5 and TRBJ2-7; TRBD2 matches at 7 bases. CDR3 length: 14 amino acids. Germline V gene data show CDR1 as MNHEY and CDR2 as SVGAGI. V shed 5 bases and J 6 bases; nucleotides not matched to a gene: 10. For the CDR3, the DNA is TGTGCCAGCAGTCCCTTGCGGGGGAGGGGCGAGCAGTACTTC. This gives the protein CASSPLRGRGEQYF.

This clone was counted once. The chain employs TRBV6-4 and TRBJ2-3; maybe TRBD1 (5 bases). The germline V and J ends were trimmed by 4 bases and 4 bases, with 12 bases remaining between them. The CDR3 covers 14 residues. CDR1 is MRHNA and CDR2 is SNTAGT in the germline V gene. In nucleotides, the CDR3 is TGTGCCAGCAGTGGAGATGTAGGGGCAGATACGCAGTATTTT. The encoded protein is CASSGDVGADTQYF.

The chain is built from TRBV29-1 and TRBJ2-1; D gene ambiguous. CDR1 and CDR2 from the germline V gene are SQVTM and ANQGSEA. Trimming stripped 4 bases from V and 3 bases from J, with 10 bases between. This CDR3 is built from 13 residues. The CDR3 protein is CSVGLVVYNEQFF. The DNA for the CDR3 is TGCAGCGTTGGGTTGGTGGTCTACAATGAGCAGTTCTTC.

The chain recombines TRBV7-9 with TRBJ1-3; D gene uncertain. Trimming removed 5 bases at V and 0 bases at J, with 8 bases between. Germline values: CDR1 SEHNR, CDR2 FQNEAQ (reference sequence). The CDR3 length is 14 residues. CDR3 bases: TGTGCCAGCAGCCGTATGGGCTCTGGAAACACCATATATTTT. Translation gives CASSRMGSGNTIYF.

This rearrangement joins TRBV12-3 or TRBV12-4 to TRBJ2-3; D is undetermined. Trimming pared 11 bases from V and 0 bases from J, leaving 9 bases between. The CDR3 spans 12 residues. CDR3 nucleotides: TGTGCCGGATCCCGGAGCACAGATACGCAGTATTTT. Translated, it gives CAGSRSTDTQYF.

The J gene is TRBJ1-1, the V gene TRBV7-3; D is unclear. CDR1 is SGHTA and CDR2 is FQGTGA in the germline V gene. V lost 1 base and J lost 1, with 7 bases in between. CDR3 length equals 14 residues. This chain's CDR3 is CASSLRSENTEAFF. Here the CDR3 DNA reads TGTGCCAGCAGCTTAAGGTCCGAGAACACTGAAGCTTTCTTT.

As concerns this clone: This sample includes further DNA sequences coding for the same CDR3. The chain employs TRBV6-5 and TRBJ1-1, with TRBD1 as a possible D gene (5 bases). This CDR3 comprises 15 residues. The germline V and J ends were trimmed by 2 bases and 1 base, with 11 bases remaining between them. Germline V gives CDR1 MNHEY, CDR2 SVGAGI. In nucleotides, the CDR3 is TGTGCCAGCAGTTACGCCGGGACGGCGAACACTGAAGCTTTCTTT. This codes for CASSYAGTANTEAFF.

This chain links TRBV24-1 with TRBJ1-5; TRBD1 might be the D (6 bases). CDR3 size: 15 residues. The germline CDR1 and CDR2 sequences are KGHDR and SFDVKD. Trimming pared 3 bases from V and 3 bases from J, leaving 11 bases between. CDR3 sequence (DNA): TGTGCCACCAGTGATCCCGGGACACCCAATCAGCCCCAGCATTTT. Protein sequence: CATSDPGTPNQPQHF.

This chain links TRBV27 with TRBJ1-1; a weak D match, TRBD1 (5 bases). Trimming removed 1 base at V and 1 base at J, with 13 bases between. The CDR3 has 16 residues. Germline V gene sequence: CDR1 MNHEY, CDR2 SMNVEV (reference sequence). CDR3 nucleotides: TGTGCCAGCAGTTTATGGTTGGGGGGTACGAACACTGAAGCTTTCTTT. Its protein product is CASSLWLGGTNTEAFF.

This chain links TRBV3-1 (or the pseudogene TRBV3-2) with TRBJ1-2; D perhaps matches TRBD1 (5 bases). Germline CDR1 is LGHDT and CDR2 is YNNKEL (reference sequence). This CDR3 is built from 13 residues. V was clipped by 0 bases and J by 13 bases, with 15 bases between them. The CDR3 nucleotides are TGTGCCAGCAGCCAAGACGGGCGGGGCAGCTGCACCTTC. Translating it yields CASSQDGRGSCTF.

The V and J genes are TRBV24-1 and TRBJ1-2; no clear D. Between the trimmed V and J ends, which lost 10 bases and 3 bases, there was a span of 14 bases. CDR3 length: 13 amino acids. In germline, CDR1 is KGHDR, CDR2 SFDVKD. In DNA form, the CDR3 reads TGTGCCACTGACGTAAAAACGGACTATGGCTACACCTTC. Its protein is CATDVKTDYGYTF.

The chain is built from TRBV18 and TRBJ2-1; TRBD1 matches 11 bases. This CDR3 has 15 amino acids. CDR1 is KGHSH and CDR2 is LQKENI in the germline V gene. J gave up 7 bases and V 3 bases, and 5 bases lay outside the gene matches. The CDR3 loop is CASSPGTGGPNEQFF. CDR3 in DNA: TGTGCCAGCTCACCCGGGACAGGGGGGCCAAATGAGCAGTTCTTC. Together with reference TRBV18 and TRBJ2-1, the CDR3 gives the full variable domain: NAGVMQNPRHLVRRRGQEARLRCSPMKGHSHVYWYRQLPEEGLKFMVYLQKENIIDESGMPKERFSAEFPKEGPSILRIQQVVRGDSAAYFCASSPGTGGPNEQFFGPGTRLTVL.

This clone has just one count. The genes are TRBV18 and TRBJ2-6; TRBD1 might be the D (5 bases). CDR3 length equals 15 residues. The ends were cut back, 2 bases at V and 3 bases at J, with 8 bases in the middle. The germline V gene has CDR1 KGHSH and CDR2 LQKENI. CDR3 in amino acids: CASSPGAFGANVLTF. Here the CDR3 DNA reads TGTGCCAGCTCACCAGGGGCCTTTGGGGCCAACGTCCTGACTTTC.

The rearrangement joins TRBV7-9 to TRBJ1-4; D is unclear. This CDR3 is 14 amino acids long. With 5 bases removed from V and 8 bases from J, the gap between germline ends came to 15 bases. Germline lookup yields CDR1 SEHNR and CDR2 FQNEAQ (reference sequence). The CDR3, as DNA: TGTGCCAGCAGCCGCGACACTTCTCAGGAAAAACTGTTTTTT. Encoded protein: CASSRDTSQEKLFF.

The chain recombines TRBV7-8 with TRBJ1-5; no reliable D call. This CDR3 contains 13 residues. V lost 4 bases to trimming and J lost 0 bases, with 4 bases between them. CDR1 SGHVS and CDR2 FQNEAQ come from the germline V gene. The CDR3 DNA follows: TGTGCCAGCAGCTCCTATAGCAATCAGCCCCAGCATTTT. Its translation is CASSSYSNQPQHF.

This chain links TRBV30 with TRBJ2-5, with TRBD1 matching over 8 bases. Germline values: CDR1 GTSNPN, CDR2 SVGIG (reference sequence). After removal of 8 bases from V and 1 base from J, the junction contained 12 bases not matched to a gene. The CDR3 length is 15 residues. This CDR3 is CARSSITGGQETQYF. The CDR3 bases are TGTGCCAGGTCCTCGATTACAGGGGGCCAAGAGACCCAGTACTTC.

CDR3 in DNA: TGTGCCAGCAGCGGAGGACTAGCGGGAGGAATAGGCCCCTCCTACAATGAGCAGTTCTTC. This sequence encodes CASSGGLAGGIGPSYNEQFF. V gene TRBV9 combines with J gene TRBJ2-1; 14 nucleotides line up with TRBD2. The V gene's germline CDR1 is SGDLS and CDR2 YYNGEE. This CDR3 comprises 20 residues. Trimming took 3 bases from V and 0 from J; bases not matched to a gene: 11.